A single sample gave rise to the 12 T cell receptor beta chains below, sequenced in a study of OX40 agonist ivuxolimab in advanced cancers. Data came from immunoSEQ multiplex PCR; TCRdb stores just in-frame clones and leaves some out. The repertoire holds roughly 39,000 clones, nearly 90% seen once, with roughly 14% in the top ten. The sample consisted of CD4+ or CD8+ T cells sorted from blood, taken in a trial of the OX40 agonist ivuxolimab. These receptors came from an adult with an advanced solid tumor such as melanoma, head and neck, liver or kidney cancer.

The chain employs TRBV4-2 and TRBJ1-1; D call uncertain. This CDR3 is 15 amino acids long. Trimming removed 1 base at V and 4 bases at J, with 13 bases between. From germline, CDR1 is LGHNA and CDR2 YNFKEQ. This chain's CDR3 is CASSQGSRVSTEAFF. CDR3 bases: TGTGCCAGCAGCCAAGGTAGTAGGGTGAGCACTGAAGCTTTCTTT.

The J gene is TRBJ2-1, the V gene TRBV18, with 15 positions matching TRBD2. The CDR3 runs 15 residues. Germline CDR1 reads KGHSH; CDR2 reads LQKENI. Germline trimming cut 2 bases from V and 7 bases from J; bases unmatched to any gene: 0. The CDR3 DNA is TGTGCCAGCTCACCAGGACTAGCGGGAGGGAATGAGCAGTTCTTC. This codes for CASSPGLAGGNEQFF. Drawing the rest from reference TRBV18 and TRBJ2-1, the complete variable domain is NAGVMQNPRHLVRRRGQEARLRCSPMKGHSHVYWYRQLPEEGLKFMVYLQKENIIDESGMPKERFSAEFPKEGPSILRIQQVVRGDSAAYFCASSPGLAGGNEQFFGPGTRLTVL.

V gene TRBV13 combines with J gene TRBJ2-4; 10 nucleotides align to TRBD1. This CDR3 is 18 amino acids long. V was pared by 3 bases and J by 0 bases, with 8 bases of the junction left unmatched. Germline V gene data show CDR1 as PRHDT and CDR2 as FYEKMQ (reference sequence). The CDR3 coding sequence is TGTGCCAGCAGCTTGAACCCAGGGACAGGGGTAGCCAAAAACATTCAGTACTTC. This encodes CASSLNPGTGVAKNIQYF.

This sequence joins TRBV6-5 and TRBJ2-2; D remains ambiguous. The CDR3 loop spans 10 amino acids. The germline CDR1 and CDR2 sequences are MNHEY and SVGAGI. Trimming pared 10 bases from V and 8 bases from J, leaving 8 bases between. The DNA for the CDR3 is TGTGCCACCGGTACAGGGGAGCTGTTTTTT. Amino acid sequence: CATGTGELFF.

The chain links TRBV10-2 to TRBJ2-1; 15 nucleotides line up with TRBD2. In germline, CDR1 is WSHSY, CDR2 SAAADI. The CDR3 consists of 18 residues. V gave up 7 bases and J gave up 7 bases; unmatched junction bases: 14. The CDR3 DNA follows: TGCGCCAGCATAAGGACTAGCGGGAGGGCCTCCCTGAAAAATGAGCAGTTCTTC. Residues: CASIRTSGRASLKNEQFF.

The rearrangement joins TRBV16 to TRBJ1-3; no reliable D call. The CDR3 totals 17 residues. Germline V gene lookup returns CDR1 KGHSY and CDR2 FQNENV. V lost 3 bases, J lost 0 bases, and 15 bases lay in between. The CDR3 loop reads CASSHKGNLPSGNTIYF. The CDR3 nucleotides are TGTGCCAGCAGCCACAAAGGGAATCTTCCCTCTGGAAACACCATATATTTT.

This clone was seen a handful of times. The V and J genes are TRBV2 and TRBJ2-3; no clear D gene. Germline CDR1 reads SNHLY; CDR2 reads FYNNEI. V was trimmed by 6 bases and J by 2 bases, leaving 6 bases between them. The CDR3 has 12 residues. In DNA form, the CDR3 reads TGTGCCAGCAGCCCCATCACAGATACGCAGTATTTT. Translating it yields CASSPITDTQYF.

This chain links TRBV18 with TRBJ1-3; TRBD1 matches at 7 bases. Trimming removed 1 base from V and 2 bases from J; junction bases left unmatched: 5. CDR1 and CDR2 from the germline V gene are KGHSH and LQKENI. The CDR3 runs to 16 residues. The CDR3 reads CASSPRATGAGNTIYF. Written as DNA, the CDR3 is TGTGCCAGCTCACCACGGGCCACAGGGGCTGGAAACACCATATATTTT.

This sequence joins TRBV18 and TRBJ1-4, with unresolved D. This CDR3 comprises 14 residues. V was pared by 3 bases and J by 4 bases, with 9 bases between. Germline V CDR1 and CDR2: KGHSH, LQKENI. DNA for the CDR3: TGTGCCAGCTCACCGAGCAGGAATAATGAAAAACTGTTTTTT. It encodes CASSPSRNNEKLFF.

This chain joins TRBV5-5 and TRBJ1-4; 7 positions match TRBD1. Trimming at V came to 4 bases and at J to 0 bases, leaving 6 bases not matched to a gene. Germline V gene data show CDR1 as SGHKS and CDR2 as YYEKEE (reference sequence). The CDR3 has 16 residues. CDR3 sequence reads: CASSRGQSATNEKLFF. CDR3 nucleotides: TGTGCCAGCAGCCGGGGACAGTCTGCAACTAATGAAAAACTGTTTTTT.

CDR3 in amino acids: CASSSMGLGQETQYF. The CDR3 nucleotides are TGCGCCAGCAGCTCGATGGGACTAGGTCAAGAGACCCAGTACTTC. V usage is TRBV5-1 and J usage is TRBJ2-5; 8 bases agree with TRBD2. Per germline, CDR1 SGHRS and CDR2 YFSETQ. The CDR3 is made up of 15 amino acids. V was pared by 3 bases and J by 2 bases, with 6 bases of the junction left unmatched.

DNA for the CDR3: TGCGCCAGCAGAACAGTAGCCGGGGTGGCTGAAGCTTTCTTT. This gives the protein CASRTVAGVAEAFF. The V gene is TRBV5-1, the J gene TRBJ1-1; D not certain. The germline CDR1 and CDR2 sequences are SGHRS and YFSETQ. V was trimmed by 5 bases and J by 6 bases, leaving 17 bases between them. CDR3 length: 14 amino acids.